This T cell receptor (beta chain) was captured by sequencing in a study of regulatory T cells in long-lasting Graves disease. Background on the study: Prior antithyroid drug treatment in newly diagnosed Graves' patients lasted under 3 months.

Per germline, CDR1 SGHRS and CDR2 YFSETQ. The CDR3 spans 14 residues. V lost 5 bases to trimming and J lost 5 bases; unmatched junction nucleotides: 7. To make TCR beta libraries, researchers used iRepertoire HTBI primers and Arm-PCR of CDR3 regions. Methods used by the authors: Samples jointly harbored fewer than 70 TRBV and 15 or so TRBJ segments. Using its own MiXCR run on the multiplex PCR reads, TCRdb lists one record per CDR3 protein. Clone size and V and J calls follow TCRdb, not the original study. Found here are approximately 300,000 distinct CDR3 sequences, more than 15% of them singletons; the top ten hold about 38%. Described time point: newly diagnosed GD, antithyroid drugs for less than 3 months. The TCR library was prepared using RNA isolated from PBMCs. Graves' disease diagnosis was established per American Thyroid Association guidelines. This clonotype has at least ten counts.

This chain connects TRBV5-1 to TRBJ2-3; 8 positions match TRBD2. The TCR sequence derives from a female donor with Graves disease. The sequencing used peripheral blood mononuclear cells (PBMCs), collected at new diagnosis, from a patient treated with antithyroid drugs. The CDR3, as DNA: TGCGCCAGCAGACAGACTAGCGCCGGAGATACGCAGTATTTT. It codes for CASRQTSAGDTQYF.